This TCR beta chain was found in a study of T cell changes during pregnancy in multiple sclerosis. The CDR3 sequence is 15 residues long. Germline V gene data show CDR1 as SGHVS and CDR2 as FNYEAQ. The ends were cut back, 1 base at V and 8 bases at J, with 15 bases in the middle. Clones were read by immunoSEQ multiplex PCR, and TCRdb kept only the in-frame ones, dropping some. Of about 49,000 clones listed, approximately 94% are singletons. The receptor comes from a female donor with multiple sclerosis, enrolled in a pregnancy study. This chain joins TRBV7-6 and TRBJ2-1; possible D gene TRBD1, 6 bases. Specimen: CD8+ T cells from peripheral blood mononuclear cells, collected before pregnancy. The CDR3 coding sequence is TGTGCCAGCAGCTTAGTAGGGGGAACAGGAGATGAGCAGTTCTTC. Its translation is CASSLVGGTGDEQFF.